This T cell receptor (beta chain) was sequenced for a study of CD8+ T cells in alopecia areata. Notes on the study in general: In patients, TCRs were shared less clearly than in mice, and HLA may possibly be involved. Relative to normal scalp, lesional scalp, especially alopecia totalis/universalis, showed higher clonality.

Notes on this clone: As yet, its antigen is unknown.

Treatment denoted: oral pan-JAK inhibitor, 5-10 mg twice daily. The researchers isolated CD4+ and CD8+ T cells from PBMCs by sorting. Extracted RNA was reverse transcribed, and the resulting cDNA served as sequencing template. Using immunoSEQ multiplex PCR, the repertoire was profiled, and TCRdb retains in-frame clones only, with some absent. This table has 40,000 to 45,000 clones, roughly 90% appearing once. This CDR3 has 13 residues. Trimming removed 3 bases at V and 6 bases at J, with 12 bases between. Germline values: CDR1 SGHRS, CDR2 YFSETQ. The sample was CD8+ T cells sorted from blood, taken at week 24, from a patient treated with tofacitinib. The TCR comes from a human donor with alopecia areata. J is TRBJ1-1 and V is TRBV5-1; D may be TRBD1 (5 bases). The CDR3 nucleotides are TGCGCCAGCAGCTATGACGACAGTTCTGAAGCTTTCTTT. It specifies CASSYDDSSEAFF.